A selection of T cell receptor beta chains follows, all from one sample in a study of blood T cell repertoires in COVID-19. Some clones are missing from TCRdb's copy, which holds only in-frame ones; the method was immunoSEQ multiplex PCR. This table has over 200,000 clones, around 85% appearing once. The sequencing sample was made of PBMCs or T cells enriched from blood (not recorded which). These TCRs come from a man in his forties who had recovered from COVID-19. Each CDR3 is given with its conserved first and last residue. Fields, in order: CDR3 protein, CDR3 DNA, D gene, V gene, J gene, clone size. The D gene is left open where the match is weak. A clone size is listed for some rows: how often the clone was seen (once, few, many), or a class if it is expanded.

CDR3 protein: CASSLRQGNSPLHF; CDR3 DNA: TGTGCCAGCAGCTTGAGGCAGGGAAATTCACCCCTCCACTTT; D gene: .; V gene: TRBV5-6; J gene: TRBJ1-6; clone size: .
CDR3 protein: CASSPEELAGRQQYF; CDR3 DNA: TGTGCCAGCAGCCCAGAGGAGCTAGCGGGTAGGCAGCAGTACTTC; D gene: TRBD2; V gene: TRBV11-1; J gene: TRBJ2-7; clone size: .
CDR3 protein: CASSLGTGGDQPQHF; CDR3 DNA: TGTGCCAGCAGCTTAGGGACAGGGGGCGATCAGCCCCAGCATTTT; D gene: TRBD1; V gene: TRBV7-6; J gene: TRBJ1-5; clone size: .
CDR3 protein: CASSHPPGTSGVYTGELFF; CDR3 DNA: TGTGCCAGCAGCCATCCACCCGGGACTAGCGGCGTTTACACCGGGGAGCTGTTTTTT; D gene: TRBD2; V gene: TRBV7-9; J gene: TRBJ2-2; clone size: once
CDR3 protein: CASSVGLAGNTGELFF; CDR3 DNA: TGTGCCAGCAGCGTGGGACTAGCGGGGAACACCGGGGAGCTGTTTTTT; D gene: TRBD2; V gene: TRBV7-2; J gene: TRBJ2-2; clone size: .
CDR3 protein: CASSYRTGAAYEQYF; CDR3 DNA: TGTGCCAGCAGTTACCGTACAGGGGCAGCCTACGAGCAGTACTTC; D gene: TRBD1; V gene: TRBV6-5; J gene: TRBJ2-7; clone size: .
CDR3 protein: CASSRELNQPQHF; CDR3 DNA: TGTGCCAGCTCCCGGGAGTTGAATCAGCCCCAGCATTTT; D gene: .; V gene: TRBV28; J gene: TRBJ1-5; clone size: few
CDR3 protein: CASRIENQPQHF; CDR3 DNA: TGTGCCAGCAGGATCGAGAATCAGCCCCAGCATTTT; D gene: .; V gene: TRBV12-3/TRBV12-4; J gene: TRBJ1-5; clone size: .
CDR3 protein: CASSKPQGEGEQYF; CDR3 DNA: TGTGCCAGCAGCAAGCCACAGGGGGAAGGCGAGCAGTACTTC; D gene: TRBD1; V gene: TRBV7-9; J gene: TRBJ2-7; clone size: .
CDR3 protein: CASSIGWLAGGTNEQFF; CDR3 DNA: TGTGCCAGTAGTATCGGTTGGCTAGCGGGGGGTACTAATGAGCAGTTCTTC; D gene: TRBD2; V gene: TRBV19; J gene: TRBJ2-1; clone size: .
CDR3 protein: CASKAGFGGELFF; CDR3 DNA: TGTGCCAGCAAAGCGGGCTTCGGCGGGGAGCTGTTTTTT; D gene: .; V gene: TRBV6-5; J gene: TRBJ2-2; clone size: .
CDR3 protein: CASRPGTGRAEF; CDR3 DNA: TGTGCCAGCAGGCCTGGGACAGGCCGGGCAGAATTC; D gene: TRBD1; V gene: TRBV28; J gene: TRBJ1-2; clone size: .
CDR3 protein: CASSFRGHYYGYTF; CDR3 DNA: TGTGCCAGCAGCTTTAGGGGACATTATTATGGCTACACCTTC; D gene: .; V gene: TRBV7-9; J gene: TRBJ1-2; clone size: .
CDR3 protein: CASSLVGAETQYF; CDR3 DNA: TGTGCCAGCAGCTTAGTGGGAGCAGAGACCCAGTACTTC; D gene: .; V gene: TRBV7-2; J gene: TRBJ2-5; clone size: .
CDR3 protein: CASSLLLAGGGHEQFF; CDR3 DNA: TGTGCCAGCAGCTTATTACTAGCGGGGGGAGGGCATGAGCAGTTCTTC; D gene: TRBD2; V gene: TRBV7-2; J gene: TRBJ2-1; clone size: .
CDR3 protein: CASSQSGTSGRLGAETQYF; CDR3 DNA: TGTGCCAGCAGCCAATCCGGGACTAGCGGGAGGTTGGGGGCAGAGACCCAGTACTTC; D gene: TRBD2; V gene: TRBV9; J gene: TRBJ2-5; clone size: .
CDR3 protein: CASTIGRGSATQYF; CDR3 DNA: TGTGCCAGCACCATCGGGCGGGGGTCGGCTACGCAGTATTTT; D gene: TRBD2; V gene: TRBV11-3; J gene: TRBJ2-3; clone size: once